Listed below are T cell receptor beta chains from one sample, sequenced in a study of blood T cell repertoires in COVID-19. Measured with immunoSEQ multiplex PCR; TCRdb has only the in-frame clones, and not every one. The sample holds about 96,000 clones; approximately 84% are singletons and the top ten take approximately 15%. The sequenced material came from peripheral blood. The receptors were gathered from a woman in her fifties or sixties with acute or convalescent COVID-19. The CDR3 runs from the conserved cysteine through the conserved F or W. D genes are given only for firm matches. The size of a clone is reported for some rows only, either as once, few or many, or as a class for expanded clones.

D gene	clone size	V gene	J gene	CDR3 DNA	CDR3 protein
TRBD1	NA	TRBV4-2	TRBJ2-7	TGTGCCAGCAGTCATGGACAGGGCTCCTACGAGCAGTACTTC	CASSHGQGSYEQYF
NA	NA	TRBV6-1	TRBJ1-1	TGTGCCAGCAGTGAAGCGGGTCAGGGACTAGCTTTCTTT	CASSEAGQGLAFF
NA	NA	TRBV5-5	TRBJ2-1	TGTGCCAGCACCCCGGGAGCGGGCTACAATGAGCAGTTCTTC	CASTPGAGYNEQFF
NA	NA	TRBV9	TRBJ2-5	TGTGCCAGCAGCGTAGTTGGTAGCGCTTTACAAGAGACCCAGTACTTC	CASSVVGSALQETQYF
TRBD1	NA	TRBV5-1	TRBJ1-6	TGCGCCAGCAGCCTAGTCCGACAGGGGAGCACCTATAATTCACCCCTCCACTTT	CASSLVRQGSTYNSPLHF
TRBD2	NA	TRBV4-2	TRBJ2-5	TGTGCCAGCTCCCCCGGGACTAGCGGACAAGAGACCCAGTACTTC	CASSPGTSGQETQYF
TRBD1	few	TRBV29-1	TRBJ1-5	TGCAGCGTTGCCACAGGGGTTGATCAGCCCCAGCATTTT	CSVATGVDQPQHF
NA	NA	TRBV6-5	TRBJ2-3	TGTGCCAGCAGCCCGGGGGTCGGTACGCAGTATTTT	CASSPGVGTQYF
NA	few	TRBV10-3	TRBJ1-3	TGTGCCATCAGGGATACAGATTTCTCTGGAAACACCATATATTTT	CAIRDTDFSGNTIYF
TRBD2	NA	TRBV5-1	TRBJ2-3	TGCGCCAGCAGCTTGGGAGCGGGGGGATCAGATACGCAGTATTTT	CASSLGAGGSDTQYF
TRBD1	NA	TRBV24-1	TRBJ2-2	TGTGCCACCAGTGAGTGGGACAGGACGAACACCGGGGAGCTGTTTTTT	CATSEWDRTNTGELFF
NA	NA	TRBV2	TRBJ1-5	TGTGCCAGCATGGTAACGCAATCCGGTCAGCCCCAGCATTTT	CASMVTQSGQPQHF
NA	NA	TRBV2	TRBJ1-5	TGTGCCAGCAATCAGCGGCAAAATCAGCCCCAGCATTTT	CASNQRQNQPQHF
TRBD1	NA	TRBV6-1	TRBJ1-2	TGTGCCAGCAGTGAGGGACAGATCTATGGCTACACCTTC	CASSEGQIYGYTF
NA	NA	TRBV2	TRBJ2-7	TGTGCCAGCCTGCGACAGAAAAGTGACGAGCAGTACTTC	CASLRQKSDEQYF
NA	few	TRBV7-9	TRBJ1-5	TGTGCCAGCAGTTTCAATCGGCAGCCCCAGCATTTT	CASSFNRQPQHF
NA	NA	TRBV7-6	TRBJ1-1	TGTGCCAGCAGCTTAGGTGGGGTATCAGGGTACAACACTGAAGCTTTCTTT	CASSLGGVSGYNTEAFF
NA	NA	TRBV7-2	TRBJ2-7	TGTGCCAGCAGCTTAATGGGGGGACAGTCCTACGAGCAGTACTTC	CASSLMGGQSYEQYF
NA	NA	TRBV7-2	TRBJ2-3	TGTGCCAGCAGCCAGATCACAGATACGCAGTATTTT	CASSQITDTQYF
NA	NA	TRBV5-1	TRBJ2-2	TGCGCCAGCAGCTCGGAACTACAGGGTTCCGGGGAGCTGTTTTTT	CASSSELQGSGELFF
NA	NA	TRBV30	TRBJ2-1	TGTGCCTGGAGTGTAGGTAGCGGCAGCTCCTACAATGAGCAGTTCTTC	CAWSVGSGSSYNEQFF
TRBD2	NA	TRBV7-2	TRBJ2-5	TGTGCCAGCAGCCAGCGGGGGTTCAACAACCTGGAGACCCAGTACTTC	CASSQRGFNNLETQYF
TRBD1	NA	TRBV30	TRBJ2-7	TGTGCCTGGAGTGCGGACAGGGGACTCTACGAGCAGTACTTC	CAWSADRGLYEQYF
NA	NA	TRBV9	TRBJ1-4	TGTGCCAGCAGCATCGGGACTTCCTCGGGTAAAGAAAAACTGTTTTTT	CASSIGTSSGKEKLFF
NA	NA	TRBV28	TRBJ1-2	TGTGCCAGCAGTTCCTCAGGGCGTGGAGGCTACACCTTC	CASSSSGRGGYTF
TRBD1	once	TRBV3-1/TRBV3-2	TRBJ1-5	TGTGCCAGCGGACAGGGGGACGGAAACAATCAGCCCCAGCATTTT	CASGQGDGNNQPQHF